The rows below give T cell receptor beta chains drawn from one sample of a study of shared clonotypes between healthy human individuals. The protocol was immunoSEQ multiplex PCR, while the TCRdb copy is restricted to in-frame clones and leaves out a portion. The sample carries under 1,900,000 clones, approximately 98.5% recorded once. The material sequenced was naive CD4+ T cells sorted from blood. The origin of the receptors is a man aged 30-40 years in good health. CDR3s include the opening cysteine and the closing phenylalanine or tryptophan. D genes are given only for firm matches. Not all rows give a size; the values are once, few, many and, for expanded clones, a class.

D gene	clone size	J gene	V gene	CDR3 DNA	CDR3 protein
TRBD2	once	TRBJ2-1	TRBV15	TGTGCCACCAGCAGGCCCGGGACTAGGGATGAGCAGTTCTTC	CATSRPGTRDEQFF
TRBD1	once	TRBJ1-5	TRBV27	TGTGCCAGCAGAGGTGGACAGGGTAGACGAGGCAATCAGCCCCAGCATTTT	CASRGGQGRRGNQPQHF
TRBD1	.	TRBJ2-2	TRBV10-3	TGTGCCATCCCCTCGGGGACAGGGCTCACCGGGGAGCTGTTTTTT	CAIPSGTGLTGELFF
TRBD2	once	TRBJ2-5	TRBV5-1	TGCGCCAGCAAGGTAGAACTAGCGGGAGAGACCCAGTACTTC	CASKVELAGETQYF
.	.	TRBJ1-2	TRBV5-4	TGTGCCAGCAGCTCAGGCCTTCAGGGAGACTATGGCTACACCTTC	CASSSGLQGDYGYTF
.	.	TRBJ2-3	TRBV11-2	TGTGCCAGCAGCTTACTTGGTACAGATACGCAGTATTTT	CASSLLGTDTQYF
.	once	TRBJ2-5	TRBV4-1	TGCGCCAGCAGCCAAGACGGATGGCTCGGCCAAGAGACCCAGTACTTC	CASSQDGWLGQETQYF
TRBD1	.	TRBJ2-5	TRBV6-1	TGTGCCAGCAGTGAAGCGCCAGGGGGTGTCTCGGAGACCCAGTACTTC	CASSEAPGGVSETQYF
TRBD1	once	TRBJ1-2	TRBV5-1	TGCGCCAGCAGCTTGTGGGACGGGACAGGGGCTGGTGGCTACACCTTC	CASSLWDGTGAGGYTF
TRBD1	.	TRBJ2-7	TRBV28	TGTGCCAGCAGCTCCTACAGGGGCCTGACCTACGAGCAGTACTTC	CASSSYRGLTYEQYF
TRBD1	.	TRBJ2-5	TRBV19	TGTGCCAGTAGTCCCCATCGTTCGAGGACAGGGGGATTCGAGACCCAGTACTTC	CASSPHRSRTGGFETQYF
.	.	TRBJ2-7	TRBV4-3	TGCGCCAGCAGCTCAACCGGGACTGGCATAGGAGAGCAGTACTTC	CASSSTGTGIGEQYF
.	.	TRBJ1-1	TRBV19	TGTGCCACACGGGCAACTTGGGGGCCGAACACTGAAGCTTTCTTT	CATRATWGPNTEAFF
TRBD2	.	TRBJ2-6	TRBV27	TGTGCCAGAGGCTGTAGCGGGGGCAACTCTGGGGCCAACGTCCTGACTTTC	CARGCSGGNSGANVLTF